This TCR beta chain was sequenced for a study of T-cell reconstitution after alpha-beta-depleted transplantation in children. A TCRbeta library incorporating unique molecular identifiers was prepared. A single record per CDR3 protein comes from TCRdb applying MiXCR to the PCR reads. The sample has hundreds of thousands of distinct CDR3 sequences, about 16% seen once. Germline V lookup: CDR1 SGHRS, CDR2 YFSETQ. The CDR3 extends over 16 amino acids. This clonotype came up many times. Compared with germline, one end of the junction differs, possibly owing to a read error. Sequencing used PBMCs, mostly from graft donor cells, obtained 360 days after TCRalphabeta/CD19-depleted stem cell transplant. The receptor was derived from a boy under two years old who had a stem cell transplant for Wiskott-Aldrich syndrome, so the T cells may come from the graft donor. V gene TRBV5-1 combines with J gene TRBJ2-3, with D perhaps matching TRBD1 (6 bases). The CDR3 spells CASSLVGGQGTDTQYF. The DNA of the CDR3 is TGTGCCAGCAGCTTAGTTGGGGGCCAGGGCACAGATACGCAGTATTTT.